A selection of T cell receptor beta chains follows, all from one sample in a study of T cells in Graves' hyperthyroidism and ophthalmopathy. TCRdb independently ran MiXCR on the multiplex PCR reads; one entry per CDR3 protein. The sample comprises a few hundred thousand distinct CDR3 sequences, roughly 15% of which are singletons, and around a fifth rests with the top ten. The sequenced sample consisted of blood. Receptor source: a woman aged 25 to 39 with Graves' ophthalmopathy. Both conserved end residues are part of each CDR3. Each record gives: J gene, CDR3 length, V gene, D gene, clone size, CDR3 DNA, CDR3 protein. A D gene is named only where the DNA matches it firmly. Expanded clones get a size class; other rows say once, few or many, or leave the size out.

TRBJ1-4 | 16 | TRBV7-6 | - | many | TGTGCCAGCAGCCCTCGGGGAGGATCAACTAATGAAAAACTGTTTTTT | CASSPRGGSTNEKLFF
TRBJ2-5 | 13 | TRBV30 | - | many | TGTGCCTGGAAGACACAGGGCCAAGAGACCCAGTACTTC | CAWKTQGQETQYF
TRBJ1-5 | 14 | TRBV7-2 | TRBD1 | many | TGTGCCAGCAGCTTTATCCAGGGGGGTCAGCCCCAGCATTTT | CASSFIQGGQPQHF
TRBJ1-2 | 15 | TRBV18 | TRBD1 | many | TGTGCCAGCTCAGATCGACAGGGTGGATTCTTTGGCTACACCTTC | CASSDRQGGFFGYTF
TRBJ2-1 | 16 | TRBV28 | TRBD2 | many | TGTGCCAGCAGTTCCATTCTAGCGGGGGGGTACAATGAGCAGTTCTTC | CASSSILAGGYNEQFF
TRBJ1-3 | 15 | TRBV28 | - | - | TGTGCCAGCAGACGAGAGTTGACAGGCGGAAACACCATATATTTT | CASRRELTGGNTIYF
TRBJ2-5 | 17 | TRBV27 | TRBD2 | - | TGTGCCAGCAGTTTGTGGGGACTAGCGGGGCGGGAGGAGACCCAGTACTTC | CASSLWGLAGREETQYF
TRBJ2-7 | 15 | TRBV7-2 | TRBD2 | many | TGTGCCAGCAGCTTAGACGCAGCGGGGCGCGGGGAGCAGTACTTC | CASSLDAAGRGEQYF
TRBJ2-3 | 14 | TRBV10-1 | TRBD2 | - | TGCGTCAGCAGTGAGCGGCGGGGGGCTTCTACGCAGTATTTT | CVSSERRGASTQYF
TRBJ1-2 | 16 | TRBV2 | TRBD1 | few | TGTGCCAGCAGTGAAGGTCAGGGGGCGCTGGTCTATGGCTACACCTTC | CASSEGQGALVYGYTF
TRBJ2-3 | 15 | TRBV20-1 | TRBD1 | many | TGCAGTGCCGCCGCCGGGACAGGGCTCACAGATACGCAGTATTTT | CSAAAGTGLTDTQYF
TRBJ2-3 | 17 | TRBV11-1 | - | many | TGTGCCAGCAGCTTAACCCGCCCTAGGGTGAGCACAGATACGCAGTATTTT | CASSLTRPRVSTDTQYF
TRBJ1-4 | 17 | TRBV5-1 | TRBD1 | many | TGCGCCAGCAGCTACACGGACAGGGGGACAACTAATGAAAAACTGTTTTTT | CASSYTDRGTTNEKLFF
TRBJ1-5 | 15 | TRBV12-3/TRBV12-4 | - | many | TGTGCCAGCAGTGGCCCCCGGGGGCAGGGACAGCCCCAGCATTTT | CASSGPRGQGQPQHF
TRBJ1-3 | 14 | TRBV20-1 | - | many | TGCAGTGCTAGTGAGCAGGTTTCTGGAAACACCATATATTTT | CSASEQVSGNTIYF
TRBJ2-3 | 17 | TRBV28 | TRBD1 | - | TGTGCCAGCAGCCTCGACCGGGACAGGGGAATCACAGATACGCAGTATTTT | CASSLDRDRGITDTQYF
TRBJ2-7 | 12 | TRBV20-1 | TRBD1 | - | TGCAGTGCTGGGACAGCACCTTACGAGCAGTACTTC | CSAGTAPYEQYF
TRBJ2-5 | 11 | TRBV6-2/TRBV6-3 | - | - | TGTGCCAGCAGTTACCCAGAGACCCAGTACTTC | CASSYPETQYF
TRBJ2-5 | 16 | TRBV11-2 | TRBD2 | many | TGTGCCAGCAGACAAGGGACTAGCGGGGGAGGGGAGACCCAGTACTTC | CASRQGTSGGGETQYF
TRBJ2-7 | 15 | TRBV28 | - | many | TGTGCCAGCAGCTCCCCCGGGAGCTCTTATACGTTGCAGTACTTC | CASSSPGSSYTLQYF
TRBJ2-3 | 15 | TRBV7-3 | - | few | TGTGCCAGCAGCCTATCGGGGCGTAGCACAGATACGCAGTATTTT | CASSLSGRSTDTQYF
TRBJ2-2 | 15 | TRBV4-1 | TRBD1 | - | TGCGCCAGCAGGCAAGGGGACAGGGCCACCGGGAAGCTGTTTTTT | CASRQGDRATGKLFF
TRBJ2-7 | 13 | TRBV7-2 | - | many | TGTGCCAGCAGCCCTGACGCCTACTACGAGCAGTACTTC | CASSPDAYYEQYF
TRBJ1-4 | 13 | TRBV2 | - | many | TGTGCCAGCCGTCGGGCAGAAAAAGAAAAACTGTTTTTT | CASRRAEKEKLFF
TRBJ2-2 | 15 | TRBV7-8 | - | many | TGTGCCAGCAGCTTAAGATTGAGGGGGACCGGGGAGCTGTTTTTT | CASSLRLRGTGELFF
TRBJ2-1 | 16 | TRBV3-1 | - | few | TGTGCCAGCAGTCTTGGACCTTCCAGCTCCTACAATGAGCAGTTCTTC | CASSLGPSSSYNEQFF
TRBJ2-2 | 16 | TRBV7-7 | TRBD1 | many | TGTGCTAGCAAAATAGAACAGGGGGCTGGCACCGGGGAGCTGTTTTTT | CASKIEQGAGTGELFF
TRBJ2-6 | 16 | TRBV9 | TRBD1 | - | TGTGCCAGCACTCAGGGGGCGAGTTCTGGGGCCAACGTCCTGACTTTC | CASTQGASSGANVLTF
TRBJ2-3 | 13 | TRBV6-1 | TRBD2 | - | TGTGCCAGCGGGGGACTAGCACTAGATACGCAGTATTTT | CASGGLALDTQYF
TRBJ2-3 | 15 | TRBV7-9 | TRBD2 | few | TGTGCCAGCAGCTTTAGCGGGGGGGCTGAAGAGACGCAGTATTTT | CASSFSGGAEETQYF
TRBJ2-7 | 17 | TRBV7-2 | - | many | TGTGCCAGCAGCTCGCCCCGGACAGCCCTGGGGATCTACGAGCAGTACTTC | CASSSPRTALGIYEQYF
TRBJ1-2 | 15 | TRBV19 | - | few | TGTGCCAGTAGTATAGAGGGACGGGAAAGCTATGGCTACACCTTC | CASSIEGRESYGYTF
TRBJ1-4 | 16 | TRBV7-2 | TRBD1 | many | TGTGCCAGCAGCTTAATCACCGGGACAGGTAATGAAAAACTGTTTTTT | CASSLITGTGNEKLFF
TRBJ2-5 | 15 | TRBV5-1 | TRBD1 | - | TGCGCCAGCAGCTTGAGGACAGGTTACCAAGAGACCCAGTACTTC | CASSLRTGYQETQYF
TRBJ1-1 | 14 | TRBV6-1 | - | many | TGTGCCAGCAGTCCCCTTAGCATCGAGACTGAAGCTTTCTTT | CASSPLSIETEAFF
TRBJ1-1 | 13 | TRBV27 | - | many | TGTGCCAGCAGTTTCGGGGGGACCACTGAAGCTTTCTTT | CASSFGGTTEAFF
TRBJ2-3 | 13 | TRBV6-4 | - | - | TGTGCCAGCAGCCTAGAAGAGGGCGGTACGCAGTATTTT | CASSLEEGGTQYF
TRBJ2-1 | 13 | TRBV29-1 | TRBD1 | many | TGCAGCGAAAGACAGGGGGGAGGCAATGAGCAGTTCTTC | CSERQGGGNEQFF
TRBJ1-4 | 16 | TRBV6-1 | - | few | TGTGCCAGCAGCCGAGCAGGGGTTGCGACTAATGAAAAACTGTTTTTT | CASSRAGVATNEKLFF
TRBJ2-1 | 13 | TRBV28 | TRBD1 | many | TGTGCCACACTCGGGACAGAAAACAATGAGCAGTTCTTC | CATLGTENNEQFF
TRBJ2-5 | 14 | TRBV7-2 | TRBD1 | many | TGTGCCAGCAGGGACAGGAACGGAGGAGAGACCCAGTACTTC | CASRDRNGGETQYF
TRBJ2-3 | 15 | TRBV29-1 | TRBD2 | many | TGCAGCGTTGCCGAGCTAGCGGGGGGCGGAGATACGCAGTATTTT | CSVAELAGGGDTQYF
TRBJ2-7 | 15 | TRBV15 | TRBD1 | many | TGTGCCACCAGCAGATACCGGGACAGACCCTACGAGCAGTACTTC | CATSRYRDRPYEQYF
TRBJ2-4 | 15 | TRBV27 | - | few | TGTGCCAGCAGCCCCTGGAGTGTGCCCAGAAACATTCAGTACTTC | CASSPWSVPRNIQYF
TRBJ2-2 | 15 | TRBV6-1 | - | - | TGTGCCAGCAGTGAAGAGTTGCCGCTCCCCCGGGAGCTGGTTTTT | CASSEELPLPRELVF
TRBJ2-1 | 16 | TRBV7-9 | TRBD2 | many | TGTGCCAGCAGCCCCTCTAGTGGACTAGCTCATGGTGAGCAGTTCTTC | CASSPSSGLAHGEQFF
TRBJ1-5 | 14 | TRBV20-1 | - | many | TGCAGTGCTCCAGAGGGTCTTAGGGGTCAGCCCCAGCATTTT | CSAPEGLRGQPQHF
TRBJ2-5 | 14 | TRBV12-3/TRBV12-4 | - | many | TGTGCCAGCAGCCCGGGACCTGGTCGGGAGACCCAGTACTTC | CASSPGPGRETQYF
TRBJ2-5 | 13 | TRBV24-1 | - | - | TGTGCGACCACTGGTTCTGCCCAAGAGACCCAGTACTTC | CATTGSAQETQYF
TRBJ1-1 | 12 | TRBV19 | - | many | TGTGCCAGTCGCCGAGAGAACACTGAAGCTTTCTTT | CASRRENTEAFF
TRBJ1-2 | 13 | TRBV4-2 | - | few | TGTGCCAGCAGCCAAGAATCGTACCCCACCGGGACCTTC | CASSQESYPTGTF
TRBJ2-7 | 13 | TRBV7-3 | - | many | TGTGCCAGCGGTGGGGGCGCGGCGTACGAGCAGTACTTC | CASGGGAAYEQYF
TRBJ2-7 | 16 | TRBV6-1 | TRBD1 | few | TGTGCCAGCAGTTCCCCCGCCGGGACAGGGACCGACGAGCAGTACTTC | CASSSPAGTGTDEQYF
TRBJ1-1 | 12 | TRBV7-6 | - | - | TGTGCCAGCAGCTTAGAGTCTGGGGAAGCTTTCTTT | CASSLESGEAFF
TRBJ2-7 | 13 | TRBV3-1 | - | many | TGTGCCGCCCAACATCCCGTCTCCTACGAGCAGTACTTC | CAAQHPVSYEQYF